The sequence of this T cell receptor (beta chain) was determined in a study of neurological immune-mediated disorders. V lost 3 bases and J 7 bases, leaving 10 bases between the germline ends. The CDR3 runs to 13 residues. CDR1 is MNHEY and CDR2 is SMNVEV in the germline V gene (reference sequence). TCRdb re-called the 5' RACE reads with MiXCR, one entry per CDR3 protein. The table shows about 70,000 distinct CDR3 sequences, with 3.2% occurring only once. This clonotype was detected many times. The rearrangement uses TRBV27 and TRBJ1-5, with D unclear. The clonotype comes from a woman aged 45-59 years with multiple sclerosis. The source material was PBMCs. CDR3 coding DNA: TGTGCCAGCAGTTTTTATCCGGGACAGCCCCAGCATTTT. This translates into CASSFYPGQPQHF.